This T cell receptor (beta chain) derives from a study of human T cells and chemical hapten exposure. Study background: Sensitization used 2% DPC on approximately 2 cm by approximately 2 cm upper inner arm skin. The study traced per-sample TCR yield variation mainly to small differences in pooled library volumes. Study results and caveats: No shift was seen in TCRs above 1 in 1000 frequency with DPC sensitization. Expanded TCRs grouped into significantly more large CDR3 similarity clusters than controls produced.

TCRdb reprocessed the RACE reads with MiXCR, giving one entry per CDR3 protein. The sample records tens of thousands of distinct CDR3 sequences, under 13% being singletons. This clonotype was found many times. Its antigen is unidentified. Time point defined: patch test 1, 2 weeks after DPC sensitization. The treatment denotes: therapeutic diphenylcyclopropenone sensitization with weekly scalp DPC. V dropped 3 bases and J dropped 1 base, with 9 bases sitting between them. CDR1 is SNHLY and CDR2 is FYNNEI in the germline V gene. The CDR3 is 14 residues long. V gene TRBV2 combines with J gene TRBJ1-1; D gene ambiguous. This specimen was whole blood, taken in connection with sensitization to the hapten diphenylcyclopropenone (DPC). The sequence was collected from a woman aged 50 to 60 with alopecia areata. Some clones in this sample may be carry-over from other donors' samples. CDR3 sequence (DNA): TGTGCCAGCAGTGACGGACGGACGAACACTGAAGCTTTCTTT. Its translation is CASSDGRTNTEAFF.